There are a few counts of the clone carrying this TCR beta chain. No antigen is known for it. The SP2 primer and nested alpha and beta constant region primers amplified ligated cDNA in four rounds. Blood and skin TCR RNA was reverse transcribed with alpha and beta constant primers. TCRdb analysed the UMI-ligation and nested PCR reads with MiXCR anew, one entry per CDR3 protein. There are tens of thousands of distinct CDR3 sequences in the sample; approximately 10% occur only once, and roughly 3.9% lies in the top ten. The data were obtained in a study of naive and memory T cell subsets. Whole-study results and caveats: Higher TCR numbers at tuberculin sites reflect T cell infiltration, per interpretation.

Between the trimmed V and J ends, which lost 6 bases and 7 bases, there was a span of 16 bases. CDR1 MNHEY and CDR2 SVGAGI come from the germline V gene. The CDR3 loop spans 14 amino acids. Treatment in this sample: skin biopsy from PPD injection site in Mantoux-positive individual. The library had UMIs added by 3' ligation of an oligonucleotide to TCR cDNA. Skin biopsies came from PPD injection sites in Mantoux-positive individuals. The receptor was isolated from an adult in good health. The rearrangement joins TRBV6-5 to TRBJ1-5; maybe TRBD1 (6 bases). The material was skin, obtained from a tuberculin skin test site. DNA of the CDR3: TGTGCCAGCAGACTCAGGGGAGGGGGACAGCCCCAGCATTTT. Its protein is CASRLRGGGQPQHF.